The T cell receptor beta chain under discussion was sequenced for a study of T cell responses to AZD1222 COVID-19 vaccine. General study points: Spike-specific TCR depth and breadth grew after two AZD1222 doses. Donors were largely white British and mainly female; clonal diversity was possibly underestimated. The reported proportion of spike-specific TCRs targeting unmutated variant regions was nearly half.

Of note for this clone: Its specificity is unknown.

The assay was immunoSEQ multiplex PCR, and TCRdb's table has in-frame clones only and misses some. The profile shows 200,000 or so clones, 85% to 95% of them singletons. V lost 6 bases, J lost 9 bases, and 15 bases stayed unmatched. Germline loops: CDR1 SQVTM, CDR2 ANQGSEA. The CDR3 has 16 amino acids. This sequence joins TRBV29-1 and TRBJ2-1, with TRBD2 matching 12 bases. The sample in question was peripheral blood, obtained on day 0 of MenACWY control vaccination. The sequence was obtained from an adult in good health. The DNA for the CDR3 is TGCAGCGTCCTCCGAGGGCTAGCGGGGGGGCAGGGTGAGCAGTTCTTC. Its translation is CSVLRGLAGGQGEQFF.